This is a list of T cell receptor beta chains from one sample in a study of siplizumab effects on memory and regulatory T cells. TCRdb's table, derived via immunoSEQ multiplex PCR, lists solely in-frame clones and lacks some. The sample consists of over 90,000 clones, 92% of them appearing once. The sample was CD4+ T cells sorted from blood. Every receptor here comes from a human donor in good health. Both conserved end residues are part of each CDR3. Each record gives: clone size, D gene, V gene, J gene, CDR3 protein, CDR3 DNA. A D gene is named only where the DNA matches it firmly. Part of the rows lack a size; the others show once, few, many or a class for expanded clones.

>-|TRBD2|TRBV9|TRBJ2-3
CASSVGRRERNTQYF
TGTGCCAGCAGCGTTGGGAGGCGGGAGCGGAATACGCAGTATTTT
>-|-|TRBV19|TRBJ2-4
CASSRRLAKNIQYF
TGTGCCAGTAGCAGAAGACTAGCCAAAAACATTCAGTACTTC
>-|TRBD2|TRBV5-1|TRBJ2-1
CASSLVLAGSNEQFF
TGCGCCAGCAGCTTGGTACTAGCGGGAAGCAATGAGCAGTTCTTC
>-|TRBD2|TRBV5-1|TRBJ2-2
CASSFTVGTLGGTGELFF
TGCGCCAGCAGCTTCACTGTCGGGACTCTGGGGGGGACCGGGGAGCTGTTTTTT
>-|-|TRBV19|TRBJ1-5
CASNVKVNQPQHF
TGTGCCAGTAACGTTAAGGTCAATCAGCCCCAGCATTTT
>-|-|TRBV6-1|TRBJ1-5
CASTLARGWDQPQHF
TGTGCCAGCACCCTCGCCAGGGGTTGGGATCAGCCCCAGCATTTT
>once|-|TRBV27|TRBJ2-3
CASSTASGTDTQYF
TGTGCCAGCAGTACGGCTAGCGGCACAGATACGCAGTATTTT
>-|TRBD1|TRBV9|TRBJ1-3
CASSAWDRPSGNTIYF
TGTGCCAGCAGCGCATGGGACAGGCCCTCTGGAAACACCATATATTTT
>-|-|TRBV19|TRBJ2-1
CASSIDVRSGWPGADYNEQFF
TGTGCCAGTAGTATAGATGTGAGGTCGGGGTGGCCGGGCGCCGACTACAATGAGCAGTTCTTC
>-|-|TRBV28|TRBJ2-7
CASSRASYEQYF
TGTGCCAGCAGTCGGGCCTCCTACGAGCAGTACTTC
>-|-|TRBV7-4|TRBJ2-2
CASSLTHGELFF
TGTGCCAGCAGCTTGACCCACGGGGAGCTGTTTTTT
>-|-|TRBV30|TRBJ1-2
CAWILKLQGNYGYTF
TGTGCCTGGATACTTAAACTACAGGGAAACTATGGCTACACCTTC
>-|-|TRBV2|TRBJ1-2
CASGNGVRALENYGYTF
TGTGCCAGCGGAAATGGGGTCAGGGCCTTGGAGAACTATGGCTACACCTTC
>-|-|TRBV12-5|TRBJ1-1
CASGQGAEAFF
TGTGCTAGTGGGCAGGGAGCTGAAGCTTTCTTT
>-|-|TRBV4-2|TRBJ2-2
CASSQASGPWAGISNTGELFF
TGTGCCAGCAGCCAAGCCTCAGGTCCCTGGGCCGGGATTTCGAACACCGGGGAGCTGTTTTTT
>-|TRBD1|TRBV18|TRBJ1-3
CASSPLTGAKPSGNTIYF
TGTGCCAGCTCACCGTTGACAGGGGCGAAACCTTCTGGAAACACCATATATTTT
>-|-|TRBV11-2|TRBJ2-3
CASSLGQPSTDTQYF
TGTGCCAGCAGCTTAGGACAGCCTAGCACAGATACGCAGTATTTT
>-|-|TRBV6-4|TRBJ2-5
CASSLKPEETQYF
TGTGCCAGCAGTCTCAAGCCGGAAGAGACCCAGTACTTC
>-|-|TRBV7-2|TRBJ2-2
CASSLVPGELFF
TGTGCCAGCAGCTTAGTACCCGGGGAGCTGTTTTTT
>-|TRBD2|TRBV6-5|TRBJ2-1
CASSQTSGIYNEQFF
TGTGCCAGCAGTCAGACTAGCGGGATCTACAATGAGCAGTTCTTC
>-|-|TRBV5-1|TRBJ2-2
CASSLGGNTGELFF
TGCGCCAGCAGCTTGGGCGGGAACACCGGGGAGCTGTTTTTT
>-|-|TRBV6-5|TRBJ2-7
CASSSLYEQYF
TGTGCCAGCAGCAGCCTTTACGAGCAGTACTTC
>-|TRBD1|TRBV11-2|TRBJ2-2
CASSSRGQGDTGELFF
TGTGCCAGCAGCTCCCGTGGACAGGGCGACACCGGGGAGCTGTTTTTT
>-|TRBD1|TRBV7-3|TRBJ1-1
CASSRDRGGEAFF
TGTGCCAGCAGCCGGGACAGGGGCGGTGAAGCTTTCTTT
>-|-|TRBV28|TRBJ2-4
CASSLGRVQNIQYF
TGTGCCAGCAGTTTAGGCAGGGTCCAAAACATTCAGTACTTC
>-|TRBD1|TRBV13|TRBJ2-5
CASSFGQGARYVSETQYF
TGTGCCAGCAGCTTCGGACAGGGGGCGCGGTATGTGTCAGAGACCCAGTACTTC
>-|-|TRBV7-8|TRBJ1-6
CASSLSPASPLHF
TGTGCCAGCAGCTTATCGCCTGCATCACCCCTCCACTTT
>-|-|TRBV28|TRBJ1-5
CASTLSQGSNQPQHF
TGTGCCAGCACCTTATCACAGGGTAGCAATCAGCCCCAGCATTTT
>once|TRBD1|TRBV5-1|TRBJ2-7
CASSLQGQAPYEQYF
TGCGCCAGCAGCCTACAGGGACAGGCTCCCTACGAGCAGTACTTC
>-|-|TRBV4-1|TRBJ2-5
CASSQDGQRGTQYF
TGCGCCAGCAGCCAAGATGGGCAGCGCGGGACCCAGTACTTC
>-|TRBD1|TRBV12-5|TRBJ2-3
CASGLGTGGYTDTQYF
TGTGCTAGTGGACTGGGGACAGGAGGGTACACAGATACGCAGTATTTT
>-|TRBD2|TRBV7-2|TRBJ2-2
CASSSPSGRAFYVTGELFF
TGTGCCAGCAGCTCCCCTAGCGGGAGGGCCTTTTATGTAACCGGGGAGCTGTTTTTT
>-|-|TRBV7-8|TRBJ2-7
CASKSVVNYEQYF
TGTGCCAGTAAATCAGTTGTTAACTACGAGCAGTACTTC
>-|TRBD2|TRBV11-2|TRBJ2-1
CASSWTRQGYNEQFF
TGTGCCAGCAGCTGGACTAGGCAGGGCTACAATGAGCAGTTCTTC
>-|TRBD1|TRBV28|TRBJ2-3
CASRGQVLSTDTQYF
TGTGCCAGCAGAGGACAGGTCCTTAGCACAGATACGCAGTATTTT
>-|TRBD1|TRBV9|TRBJ2-5
CASSRDRGGETQYF
TGTGCCAGCAGTAGAGACAGGGGGGGCGAGACCCAGTACTTC
>-|TRBD2|TRBV27|TRBJ2-1
CASSLAGGHNEQFF
TGTGCCAGCAGTCTAGCGGGAGGGCACAATGAGCAGTTCTTC
>-|-|TRBV11-3|TRBJ2-3
CASSSRSGYTDTQYF
TGTGCCAGCAGCTCCCGAAGTGGGTACACAGATACGCAGTATTTT
>-|TRBD1|TRBV7-2|TRBJ2-7
CASSLDAGTAAYEQYF
TGTGCCAGCAGCCTAGACGCCGGGACAGCAGCCTACGAGCAGTACTTC
>-|-|TRBV6-1|TRBJ2-1
CATRGRRSSYNEQFF
TGTGCCACCAGAGGGCGGAGGAGCTCCTACAATGAGCAGTTCTTC
>-|-|TRBV29-1|TRBJ2-3
CSVEAAGPDTQYF
TGCAGCGTTGAAGCGGCAGGGCCAGATACGCAGTATTTT
>once|TRBD1|TRBV6-5|TRBJ2-7
CASSYPTGESYEQYF
TGTGCCAGCAGTTACCCGACAGGGGAAAGCTACGAGCAGTACTTC
>-|TRBD2|TRBV5-6|TRBJ2-7
CASSPGLADYEQYF
TGTGCCAGCAGCCCAGGACTAGCGGACTACGAGCAGTACTTC
>once|TRBD2|TRBV2|TRBJ2-3
CASSRTSGRNSDTQYF
TGTGCCAGCAGCCGCACTAGCGGGAGAAACTCAGATACGCAGTATTTT
>-|-|TRBV7-2|TRBJ2-7
CASSLRGLIKDEQYF
TGTGCCAGCAGCTTAAGGGGACTTATCAAGGACGAGCAGTACTTC
>-|TRBD2|TRBV19|TRBJ2-7
CASSPSGTSGYEQYF
TGTGCCAGTAGTCCTAGCGGGACTAGCGGCTACGAGCAGTACTTC
>-|-|TRBV5-6|TRBJ1-1
CASSLRGVAFF
TGTGCCAGCAGCTTGAGGGGGGTGGCTTTCTTT